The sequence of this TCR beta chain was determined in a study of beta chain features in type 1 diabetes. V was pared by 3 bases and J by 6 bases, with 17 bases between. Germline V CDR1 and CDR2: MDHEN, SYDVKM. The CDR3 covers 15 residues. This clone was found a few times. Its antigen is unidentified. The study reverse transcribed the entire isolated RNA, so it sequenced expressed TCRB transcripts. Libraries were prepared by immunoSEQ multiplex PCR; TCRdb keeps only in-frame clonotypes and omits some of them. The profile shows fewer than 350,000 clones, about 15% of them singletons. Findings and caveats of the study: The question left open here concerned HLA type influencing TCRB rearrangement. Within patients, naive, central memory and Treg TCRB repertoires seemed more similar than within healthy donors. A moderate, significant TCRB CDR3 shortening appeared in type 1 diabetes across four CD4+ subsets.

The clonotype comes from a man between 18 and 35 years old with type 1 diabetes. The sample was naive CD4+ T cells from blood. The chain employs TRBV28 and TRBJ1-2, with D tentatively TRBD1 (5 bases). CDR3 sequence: CASSFGRAGLNGYTF. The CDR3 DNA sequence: TGTGCCAGCAGTTTCGGCAGGGCCGGTTTGAATGGCTACACCTTC.